This T cell receptor beta chain was retrieved from a study of technical replicates of blood from a few donors (dated by TCRdb to about 2017). The library was obtained by the immunoSEQ multiplex PCR assay. In TCRdb, the immuneACCESS table is reduced to in-frame sequences with V and J assigned. These tables do not hold every clone; where another copy was compared, an unresolved V gene accounts for under half, and the others remain unexplained. This sample gives tens of thousands of clones in total; 81% of them show up just once. The leading ten clones occupy around 3.9% of the sample. Of note for this clone: Its recognized antigen is unknown. Base qualities are not at hand, and no much larger clone is one base apart.

V and J are trimmed by 6 bases and 1 base, and the gene matches miss 8 bases of the junction. The CDR3 starts with the cysteine, ends with the phenylalanine, and has 15 residues. Only CDR3 DNA remains: 45 bases, in frame from the first base. The germline V gene encodes CDR1 SNHLY and CDR2 FYNNEI. The TCR was taken from a human donor in good health. Some clones in this sample may be carry-over from other donors' samples. The rearranged segments are TRBV2 and TRBJ1-1; TRBD1 matches 7 bases in the middle. The sample comprised PBMCs. The CDR3 protein: CASRREGATNTEAFF. Read as DNA, the sequence is TGTGCCAGCAGACGTGAGGGGGCCACGAACACTGAAGCTTTCTTT. With the rest looked up from the reference TRBV2 and TRBJ1-1 genes rather than sequenced, the full variable domain is EPEVTQTPSHQVTQMGQEVILRCVPISNHLYFYWYRQILGQKVEFLVSFYNNEISEKSEIFDDQFSVERPDGSNFTLKIRSTKLEDSAMYFCASRREGATNTEAFFGQGTRLTVV.